This TCR beta chain was identified in a study of early T cells in non-severe SARS-CoV-2 infection. Germline assignment: CDR1 SGHTA and CDR2 FQGTGA. The CDR3 sequence is 13 residues long. Comment on this clonotype: The junction differs from germline at one of its ends, possibly a read error.

TCRdb redid the calling of the 5' RACE reads with MiXCR, one entry per CDR3 protein. The sample lists about 70,000 distinct CDR3 sequences, about 5% occurring once. The source of this sequence is an adult who was a healthcare worker with PCR-confirmed SARS-CoV-2 infection or an uninfected control (not recorded which). Material: whole blood, obtained at baseline. This chain connects TRBV7-3 to TRBJ2-2, with D perhaps matching TRBD2 (5 bases). The CDR3 region is CASSSRNTGELLF. The CDR3 bases are TGTGCCAGCAGCTCCAGGAACACCGGGGAGCTGCTTTTT. The full variable domain, in which reference TRBV7-3 and TRBJ2-2 provide the parts outside the CDR3, is GAGVSQTPSNKVTEKGKYVELRCDPISGHTALYWYRQSLGQGPEFLIYFQGTGAADDSGLPNDRFFAVRPEGSVSTLKIQRTERGDSAVYLCASSSRNTGELLFGEGSRLTVL.